This T cell receptor (beta chain) was profiled in a study of siplizumab effects on memory and regulatory T cells. Concerning this clone: Antigen: not known.

Each sample yielded 90,000 to 100,000 assayed TCR templates. The protocol was immunoSEQ multiplex PCR, while the TCRdb copy is restricted to in-frame clones and leaves out a portion. The table records some 80,000 clones, approximately 95% of them present only once. CDR3 length: 14 amino acids. Germline CDR1 and CDR2: MNHNS and SASEGT. V trimming: 6 bases; J trimming: 5 bases; junction bases outside the gene matches: 8. Points from the study as a whole: Unstimulated naive T cells seemed to show more diversity than memory cells did, and they also seemed to be among the major contributors to the alloresponse. To unstimulated subsets, only a minor fraction of alloreactive clones could be mapped.

The sample consisted of CD8+ T cells sorted from blood. The clonotype comes from a human donor in good health. V usage is TRBV6-1 and J usage is TRBJ2-5; 8 positions match TRBD1. This CDR3 reads CASSRRGRGETQYF. The CDR3 DNA follows: TGTGCCAGCAGCCGCAGGGGGCGCGGTGAGACCCAGTACTTC.